Each of the 12 T cell receptor beta chains below was sequenced from the same sample in a study of blood T cell repertoires in COVID-19. Clones were read by immunoSEQ multiplex PCR, and TCRdb kept only the in-frame ones, dropping some. Of approximately 110,000 clones detected, roughly 80% appear once; the ten largest clones hold around a fifth. The sequenced sample consisted of peripheral blood. These receptors all come from a man between 65 and 80 years old with active or convalescent COVID-19.

This clone was observed once. The genes are TRBV6-1 and TRBJ1-1; D gene ambiguous. V lost 2 bases and J lost 4, with 11 bases in between. CDR3 length: 14 amino acids. CDR1 is MNHNS and CDR2 is SASEGT in the germline V gene. CDR3: CASSENRGSTEAFF. The CDR3 coding sequence is TGTGCCAGCAGTGAAAACCGGGGAAGCACTGAAGCTTTCTTT.

This sequence joins TRBV3-1 (or the pseudogene TRBV3-2) and TRBJ2-1; D is uncertain. Germline CDR1 reads LGHDT; CDR2 reads YNNKEL (reference sequence). The CDR3 extends over 15 amino acids. V shed 4 bases and J shed 0 bases, with 10 bases lying between them. CDR3 residues: CASSPLTSSYNEQFF. CDR3 in DNA: TGTGCCAGCAGCCCACTAACGAGCTCCTACAATGAGCAGTTCTTC.

The genes are TRBV6-2 or TRBV6-3 and TRBJ2-7; 7 nucleotides align to TRBD1. V was clipped by 4 bases and J by 0 bases; unmatched bases: 9. CDR1 MNHEY and CDR2 SVGEGT come from the germline V gene. The CDR3 runs 16 residues. CDR3 protein: CASSWDRDRISYEQYF. The CDR3 nucleotides are TGTGCCAGCAGTTGGGATAGGGACAGAATCTCCTACGAGCAGTACTTC.

The rearrangement uses TRBV6-5 and TRBJ2-7; 8 bases align to TRBD1. Looked up from germline, CDR1 is MNHEY and CDR2 is SVGAGI. V was clipped by 6 bases and J by 5 bases; unmatched bases: 9. The CDR3 totals 14 residues. This CDR3 reads CASSITGGRDEQYF. For the CDR3, the DNA is TGTGCCAGCAGCATTACAGGGGGAAGGGACGAGCAGTACTTC.

V is TRBV28 and J is TRBJ1-2; D is possibly TRBD1 (5 bases). Germline lookup yields CDR1 MDHEN and CDR2 SYDVKM. This CDR3 is built from 13 residues. Trimming stripped 6 bases from V and 8 bases from J, with 16 bases between. The chain's CDR3 is CASRDISVRGYTF. The CDR3, as DNA: TGTGCCAGCAGGGACATTTCGGTGAGGGGCTACACCTTC.

CDR3 in amino acids: CASSQDGGTGGRNTIYF. In nucleotides, the CDR3 is TGTGCCAGCAGCCAAGATGGGGGGACAGGGGGGAGAAACACCATATATTTT. J is TRBJ1-3 and V is TRBV3-1 (or the pseudogene TRBV3-2), with 11 positions matching TRBD1. The trim removed 0 bases at V and 5 bases at J, leaving 6 bases unmatched. The CDR3 runs to 17 residues. The germline CDR1 and CDR2 sequences are LGHDT and YNNKEL (reference sequence).

The chain's CDR3 is CASSILPSGSGETQYF. CDR3 bases: TGCGCCAGCAGCATCCTCCCCAGCGGGAGCGGAGAGACCCAGTACTTC. V is TRBV5-1 and J is TRBJ2-5; 8 bases fit TRBD2. There are 16 residues in the CDR3. Germline V gene sequence: CDR1 SGHRS, CDR2 YFSETQ. Trimming took 4 bases from V and 4 from J; bases not matched to a gene: 12.

Written as DNA, the CDR3 is TGTGCCAGCAGCTTGGATCCGTATGGCTACACCTTC. This sequence encodes CASSLDPYGYTF. V gene TRBV5-4 combines with J gene TRBJ1-2; no clear D gene. The length of the CDR3 is 12 residues. V gave up 0 bases and J gave up 5 bases, with 5 bases separating them. CDR1 is SGHNT and CDR2 is YYREEE in the germline V gene (reference sequence).

This clone was detected a few times. The rearrangement joins TRBV19 to TRBJ1-2; D perhaps matches TRBD1 (5 bases). The V end was cut by 5 bases, the J end by 2 bases, with 18 bases between. The CDR3 contains 16 residues. Per germline, CDR1 LNHDA and CDR2 SQIVND (reference sequence). Here the CDR3 DNA reads TGTGCCAGTAGTTTCCGGGACGGAGGGGCGAACTATGGCTACACCTTC. It specifies CASSFRDGGANYGYTF.

The chain employs TRBV2 and TRBJ2-5, with TRBD1 matching 10 bases. Germline V gene lookup returns CDR1 SNHLY and CDR2 FYNNEI. The CDR3 runs 15 residues. The ends lost 5 bases at V and 5 bases at J; junction bases unmatched: 8. The CDR3 loop reads CASSKGQGNRETQYF. For the CDR3, the DNA is TGTGCCAGCAGTAAGGGACAGGGGAATAGGGAGACCCAGTACTTC.

Note on this clone: The sample contains more than one DNA sequence encoding this CDR3. The chain combines TRBV14 with TRBJ2-7; D is uncertain. The V gene lost 5 bases and the J gene lost 3 bases, with 8 bases spanning the gap. In germline, CDR1 is SGHDN, CDR2 FVKESK. The length of the CDR3 is 12 residues. CDR3 nucleotide sequence: TGTGCCAGCAGCTACACGGGCTACGAGCAGTACTTC. It yields the protein CASSYTGYEQYF.

The rearrangement joins TRBV10-2 to TRBJ2-2; the match to TRBD2 covers 9 bases. J lost 2 bases, V lost 0 bases, and 4 bases had no gene match. Germline V lookup: CDR1 WSHSY, CDR2 SAAADI. This CDR3 is built from 17 residues. The DNA of the CDR3 is TGCGCCAGCAGTGAGTCTGGGCTAGCGGGAAACACCGGGGAGCTGTTTTTT. Encoded protein: CASSESGLAGNTGELFF.